This T cell receptor (beta chain) appears in the sequencing data of a study of regulatory T cells in long-lasting Graves disease. Arm-PCR with iRepertoire HTBI primers amplified the CDR3 regions for these TCR beta libraries. How the authors handled the data: Segment identification across samples yielded 62 TRBV and about 13 TRBJ segments. Via MiXCR, TCRdb re-called the multiplex PCR reads, giving one row per CDR3 protein. TCRdb, not the original authors, processed these V and J calls. The data show 360,000 or so distinct CDR3 sequences, approximately 25% seen once. Time point indicated: persistent/refractory GD, antithyroid drugs over 5 years with positive TRAb. Generation of the TCR library employed RNA extracted from PBMCs. Graves' disease diagnoses used American Thyroid Association guidelines. In its sample, this clonotype was seen many times. No antigen is known for it. Per germline, CDR1 MNHEY and CDR2 SMNVEV (reference sequence). Deletions cut 6 bases from V and 7 bases from J, with 16 bases between. The CDR3 sequence is 14 residues long.

Study conclusions and caveats: TCR diversity was lower in persistent Graves' patients than in newly diagnosed ones. It was in persistent disease that TRBV28, TRBJ1-2 and TRBJ2-5 were favored.

V usage is TRBV27 and J usage is TRBJ1-5, with D maybe TRBD1 (5 bases). This receptor was obtained from a woman aged 40 to 50 with Graves disease. The sample consisted of peripheral blood mononuclear cells (PBMCs), taken when the disease was refractory, from a patient treated with antithyroid drugs. Written as DNA, the CDR3 is TGTGCCAGCAGCTTAACAGGAAAGTTACAGCCCCAGCATTTT. Its protein product is CASSLTGKLQPQHF.